Detailed here is one T cell receptor (beta chain). Its antigen is as yet unknown. The data are from a study of T-cell reconstitution after alpha-beta-depleted transplantation in children. This CDR3 comprises 17 residues. The germline V gene encodes CDR1 LGHNA and CDR2 YNFKEQ. Deletions cut 4 bases from V and 1 base from J, with 19 bases between. A TCRbeta library incorporating unique molecular identifiers was prepared. TCRdb ran MiXCR on the PCR reads and lists one entry per CDR3 protein. Of around 580,000 distinct CDR3 sequences listed, under 25% are singletons. Study-wide points: Surviving recipient cells, namely T cells and thymic progenitors, were the source of high day-60 TCRbeta diversity in some patients. Hyperexpanded clones declined; after one year, newly produced T cells mostly supplied diversity. At around two months after transplant, the alpha-beta T cells were reportedly derived from several hundred expanded clones that came from non-depleted graft cells.

Sample: PBMCs, mostly from graft donor cells, taken 360 days after TCRalphabeta/CD19-depleted stem cell transplant. The rearrangement joins TRBV4-2 to TRBJ1-1, with a possible D match to TRBD1 (5 bases). The clonotype comes from a boy under two years old who had a stem cell transplant for acute myeloid leukemia, so the T cells may come from the graft donor. The CDR3, as DNA: TGTGCCAGCAGCCGCCCCTCGGCGGGACGGAGGAACACTGAAGCTTTCTTT. Translation gives CASSRPSAGRRNTEAFF.